Listed here are 20 T cell receptor beta chains from one sample, sequenced in a study of T cells after yellow fever vaccination. TCRdb re-derived calls from the 5' RACE reads in MiXCR, one entry per CDR3 protein. The repertoire holds roughly 520,000 distinct CDR3 sequences, with about a fifth as singletons. The starting material was PBMCs, obtained 20 to 25 days after the first yellow fever vaccination. These receptors came from a man aged 18 to 29 who received the YFV17D yellow fever vaccine.

This clonotype was seen only a few times. The chain carries TRBV7-9 and TRBJ1-1; TRBD1 matches 7 bases. Trimming cost V 4 bases and J 0 bases; bases outside gene matches: 8. There are 16 residues in the CDR3. Germline V gene lookup returns CDR1 SEHNR and CDR2 FQNEAQ (reference sequence). The CDR3 here is CASSSKETGMNTEAFF. The CDR3 DNA is TGTGCCAGCAGCTCCAAGGAGACAGGGATGAACACTGAAGCTTTCTTT.

A few counts support this clonotype. J is TRBJ2-3 and V is TRBV15, with 11 positions matching TRBD2. Germline lookup yields CDR1 LNHNV and CDR2 YYDKDF (reference sequence). This CDR3 spans 14 amino acids. Germline trimming cut 9 bases from V and 4 bases from J; bases unmatched to any gene: 6. The CDR3 loop reads CATVAGGGPDTQYF. DNA for the CDR3: TGTGCCACGGTAGCGGGGGGGGGCCCAGATACGCAGTATTTT.

The chain joins TRBV7-3 to TRBJ2-1; 12 nucleotides line up with TRBD2. The CDR3 is 18 amino acids. V dropped 3 bases and J dropped 5; count of bases not matched to a gene: 11. Per germline, CDR1 SGHTA and CDR2 FQGTGA. The chain's CDR3 is CASSLSPSGGEWDNEQFF. The DNA of the CDR3 is TGTGCCAGCAGCTTGTCCCCTAGCGGGGGGGAATGGGACAATGAGCAGTTCTTC.

In nucleotides, the CDR3 is TGTGCCAGCAGTTTCACAGGACTCACAGATACGCAGTATTTT. As protein: CASSFTGLTDTQYF. The J gene is TRBJ2-3, the V gene TRBV12-3 or TRBV12-4; D assignment may be TRBD1 or TRBD2 (5 bases each). This CDR3 comprises 14 residues. V shed 3 bases and J shed 2 bases, with 9 bases lying between them.

The chain is built from TRBV20-1 and TRBJ1-4, with unresolved D. CDR3 length equals 13 residues. Germline V CDR1 and CDR2: DFQATT, SNEGSKA (reference sequence). The CDR3 bases are TGCAGCCTTCCGTCCTACGGTAGAGAAAAACTGTTTTTT. This codes for CSLPSYGREKLFF.

The rearrangement joins TRBV28 to TRBJ2-7; D may correspond to TRBD1 or TRBD2 (5 bases each). The germline CDR1 and CDR2 sequences are MDHEN and SYDVKM. V was shortened by 5 bases and J by 3 bases, with 17 bases between the two germline ends. The CDR3 totals 15 residues. CDR3 nucleotide sequence: TGTGCCAGCAGTCCGACCGGGGCGCTGGGCTACGAGCAGTACGTC. It encodes CASSPTGALGYEQYV.

As concerns this clonotype: An end of the junction differs from the germline gene, which may be a read error. This rearrangement joins TRBV7-6 to TRBJ2-3; D not certain. Germline CDR1 reads SGHVS; CDR2 reads FNYEAQ. The CDR3 has 13 residues. In nucleotides, the CDR3 is TGTGCCAGCAGCCTCGGAAGCACAGATACGCGGTATTTT. It encodes CASSLGSTDTRYF.

This clonotype was seen only a few times. The CDR3, as DNA: TGCGCCAGCAGCCCCAACCCAACAGGGGCCCTCTCCTACAATGAGCAGTTCTTC. It translates to CASSPNPTGALSYNEQFF. The rearrangement links TRBV5-1 to TRBJ2-1; 7 bases fit TRBD1. CDR3 length: 18 amino acids. With V trimmed by 4 bases and J by 0 bases, 13 bases remained unmatched. The germline V gene encodes CDR1 SGHRS and CDR2 YFSETQ.

V gene TRBV14 combines with J gene TRBJ1-5; D gene uncertain. CDR1 and CDR2 (germline): SGHDN, FVKESK. The ends were cut back, 2 bases at V and 6 bases at J, with 8 bases in the middle. There are 13 residues in the CDR3. The CDR3 spells CASSQQAGQPQHF. The CDR3 nucleotides read TGTGCCAGCAGCCAACAGGCGGGTCAGCCCCAGCATTTT.

There are a few counts of this clonotype. The chain couples TRBV9 to TRBJ2-1; TRBD2 is a possible D gene (5 bases). Germline V gives CDR1 SGDLS, CDR2 YYNGEE. Trimming shortened V by 3 bases and J by 0 bases, and 13 bases separated the two germline ends. This CDR3 comprises 16 residues. The CDR3 DNA reads as TGTGCCAGCAGCGCCGGGATCCTCTTCTCCTACAATGAGCAGTTCTTC. It is translated as CASSAGILFSYNEQFF.

This clonotype has at least ten counts. The chain employs TRBV20-1 and TRBJ2-5, with TRBD2 matching 9 bases. CDR3 size: 15 residues. The V segment lost 3 bases and the J segment 0 bases; nucleotides outside the gene matches: 5. Germline values: CDR1 DFQATT, CDR2 SNEGSKA (reference sequence). In DNA, the CDR3 is TGCAGTGCTAGGGCAGCTAGCGGGGACCAAGAGACCCAGTACTTC. Translation gives CSARAASGDQETQYF.

This clonotype turned up a few times. This chain joins TRBV4-2 and TRBJ2-5; TRBD1 matches at 8 bases. V was clipped by 1 base and J by 5 bases; unmatched bases: 6. The CDR3 is made up of 15 amino acids. Germline V lookup: CDR1 LGHNA, CDR2 YNFKEQ. This chain's CDR3 is CASSQGTGRWETQYF. CDR3 sequence (DNA): TGTGCCAGCAGCCAAGGGACAGGGAGATGGGAGACCCAGTACTTC.

This clonotype came up many times. This rearrangement joins TRBV7-2 to TRBJ2-5; 8 bases match TRBD2. CDR1 and CDR2 from the germline V gene are SGHTA and FQGNSA. V lost 5 bases to trimming and J lost 5 bases; unmatched junction nucleotides: 4. The CDR3 has 13 amino acids. The CDR3 nucleotides read TGTGCCAGCAGCCCCAGACTAGCGGAGACCCAGTACTTC. The encoded protein is CASSPRLAETQYF.

There are a few counts of this clonotype. V gene TRBV5-4 combines with J gene TRBJ2-7, with D perhaps matching TRBD1 (6 bases). The CDR3 consists of 14 residues. Trimming cost V 3 bases and J 2 bases, with 12 bases left between them. Germline V gene data show CDR1 as SGHNT and CDR2 as YYREEE (reference sequence). The CDR3 DNA reads as TGTGCCAGCAGCTCGATGGACAGACCCTACGAGCAGTACTTC. It specifies CASSSMDRPYEQYF.

The rearrangement links TRBV7-8 to TRBJ1-1; TRBD1 aligns across 7 bases. The CDR3 spans 13 residues. The germline gives CDR1 SGHVS, CDR2 FQNEAQ. J gave up 7 bases and V 5 bases, and 7 bases lay outside the gene matches. The CDR3, as DNA: TGTGCCAGCAGCACTAGGACAGGTAATGAAGCTTTCTTT. Encoded protein: CASSTRTGNEAFF.

The chain couples TRBV7-6 to TRBJ1-6, with 8 bases aligning to TRBD1. Germline lookup yields CDR1 SGHVS and CDR2 FNYEAQ. CDR3 length: 15 amino acids. With 1 base clipped from V and 10 bases from J, the junction kept 6 bases outside the gene matches. The CDR3, as DNA: TGTGCCAGCAGCTTAGGAGACAGGGGTAAATCACCCCTCCACTTT. The encoded protein is CASSLGDRGKSPLHF.

The sample holds many counts of this clonotype. The rearrangement uses TRBV20-1 and TRBJ2-5; TRBD1 matches 7 bases. This CDR3 comprises 11 residues. CDR1 DFQATT and CDR2 SNEGSKA come from the germline V gene (reference sequence). J was trimmed by 5 bases and V by 6 bases; bases with no gene match: 3. CDR3 sequence reads: CSAIRGETQYF. The CDR3 bases are TGCAGTGCAATCAGGGGGGAGACCCAGTACTTC.

This rearrangement joins TRBV19 to TRBJ2-2, with D perhaps TRBD2 (7 bases). Between the trimmed V and J ends, which lost 5 bases and 7 bases, there was a span of 17 bases. The CDR3 is made up of 15 amino acids. Germline lookup yields CDR1 LNHDA and CDR2 SQIVND (reference sequence). Here the CDR3 DNA reads TGTGCCAGTAGTCCCCCCCAGGGGAGGGGCGGGGAGCTGTTTTTT. This sequence encodes CASSPPQGRGGELFF.

Only a few counts were recorded for this clonotype. The chain employs TRBV27 and TRBJ2-1; D perhaps matches TRBD1 (6 bases). The CDR3 is 14 amino acids. CDR1 MNHEY and CDR2 SMNVEV come from the germline V gene (reference sequence). Trimming removed 7 bases at V and 2 bases at J, with 12 bases between. Here the CDR3 reads CASTARDTYNEQFF. The CDR3 region has the DNA TGTGCCAGCACTGCCCGGGACACCTACAATGAGCAGTTCTTC.

This clonotype has at least ten counts. The rearrangement uses TRBV15 and TRBJ1-5, with a tentative D call TRBD1 (5 bases). Germline loops: CDR1 LNHNV, CDR2 YYDKDF (reference sequence). The CDR3 is 15 residues long. Between the trimmed V and J ends, which lost 0 bases and 4 bases, there was a span of 10 bases. CDR3: CATSRDWAGNQPQHF. In DNA, the CDR3 is TGTGCCACCAGCAGAGATTGGGCAGGGAATCAGCCCCAGCATTTT.